These 2 T cell receptor beta chains came from one sample sequenced in a study of T cells in Graves' hyperthyroidism and ophthalmopathy (dated by TCRdb to about 2019). Preparation of the library involved multiplex PCR. The run used an Illumina HiSeq 2000. The TCR beta CDR3 regions were amplified from the RNA transcripts. A first-round RT-PCR of the TCR CDR3 used the HTBI primer set with the Qiagen OneStep RT-PCR kit. TCRdb's own reprocessing of the public reads used fastp at Q25 and MiXCR and kept productive beta chains. Rows with one shared CDR3 protein collapse into an entry with the most common genes and DNA. The sample profile shows approximately 400,000 distinct CDR3 sequences; 13% to 15% of them were found once. Together, the top ten hold around a fifth of the sample. The source material was blood. These receptor sequences come from a woman aged 25 to 45 with Graves' ophthalmopathy.

Many counts were recorded for this clonotype. The gene calls are TRBV30 and TRBJ2-1; D might be TRBD2 (6 bases). Germline V gives CDR1 GTSNPN, CDR2 SVGIG (reference sequence). CDR3 size: 14 residues. The V and J ends lost 3 bases and 4 bases respectively, with 13 bases between them. Here the CDR3 reads CAWRRLAEYNEQFF. The DNA of the CDR3 is TGTGCCTGGAGAAGGTTAGCGGAGTACAATGAGCAGTTCTTC.

Comments on this clonotype: A much larger clone lies a single base off, so this may be a read error. V and J are TRBV15 and TRBJ1-4, with D unclear. The germline V gene encodes CDR1 LNHNV and CDR2 YYDKDF (reference sequence). The CDR3 is 14 residues long. CDR3 sequence: CATSRRRNDEELFF. The CDR3 DNA is TGTGCCACCAGCAGGCGGAGGAATGATGAAGAACTGTTTTTT.